This T cell receptor (beta chain) was recovered during a study of blood T cell repertoires in COVID-19. The overall study: The samples span acute and convalescent COVID-19 from the United States, Italy and Spain.

The study drew participants aged 18 to 89 years from around 24 US areas. The data were produced by immunoSEQ multiplex PCR, yet TCRdb's version contains in-frame clones alone and is incomplete. Altogether around 390,000 clones are present, just under 90% being singletons, with the ten largest covering around 9.3%. The V and J ends lost 3 bases and 5 bases respectively, with 14 bases between them. Germline V gives CDR1 MNHEY, CDR2 SMNVEV (reference sequence). There are 15 residues in the CDR3. Sample: PBMCs or T cells enriched from blood (not recorded which). This chain joins TRBV27 and TRBJ1-5; possible D gene TRBD1, 5 bases. This clonotype originated in a woman in her 50s who had recovered from COVID-19. DNA for the CDR3: TGTGCCAGCAGTTTGGGTTCAGGGAACGATCAGCCCCAGCATTTT. Translating it yields CASSLGSGNDQPQHF.